This TCR beta chain derives from a study of Graves' ophthalmopathy and Graves' hyperthyroidism. This CDR3 has 21 residues. The germline V gene has CDR1 SEHNR and CDR2 FQNEAQ (reference sequence). The trim removed 5 bases at V and 4 bases at J, leaving 28 bases unmatched. Amplification from RNA transcripts yielded the TCR beta CDR3 regions. The first round was an RT-PCR with HTBI primers, and the second round was a multiplex PCR. Via MiXCR, TCRdb re-called the multiplex PCR reads, giving one row per CDR3 protein. The sample lists around 1,000,000 distinct CDR3 sequences, roughly two fifths occurring once.

The clonotype was recovered from an adult man with Graves' hyperthyroidism. The material sequenced was peripheral blood or thyroid tissue (not recorded which). This sequence joins TRBV7-9 and TRBJ1-1, with 7 bases aligning to TRBD1. The CDR3 protein is CASSPTGAAPPSGTASTEAFF. In DNA, the CDR3 is TGTGCCAGCAGCCCAACAGGGGCCGCCCCTCCGTCCGGGACAGCCTCCACTGAAGCTTTCTTT. The complete variable domain, with remaining parts taken from reference TRBV7-9 and TRBJ1-1, reads DTGVSQNPRHKITKRGQNVTFRCDPISEHNRLYWYRQTLGQGPEFLTYFQNEAQLEKSRLLSDRFSAERPKGSFSTLEIQRTEQGDSAMYLCASSPTGAAPPSGTASTEAFFGQGTRLTVV.